The sequence of this T cell receptor beta chain was determined in a study of metastatic and nonmetastatic thyroid tumors. TCRdb used MiXCR to call clones anew from the PCR reads. The sample includes about 15,000 clones, 23% seen only once; the top ten take 12%. Nobody among the patients had been given any treatment before thyroid surgery. This clone occurred many times. Sequencing input: tumor tissue. This clonotype was sampled from a female donor with papillary thyroid cancer or a benign thyroid nodule (not recorded which). Some clones in this sample may be carry-over from other donors' samples.

The DNA for the CDR3 is TGTGCCAGCAGTGTCAGCGGGAGTCAGCAGTTCTTC. It specifies CASSVSGSQQFF. The V and J genes are TRBV2 and TRBJ2-1; 8 bases fit TRBD2. This CDR3 is 12 amino acids long. The V gene's germline CDR1 is SNHLY and CDR2 FYNNEI. The ends lost 4 bases at V and 11 bases at J; junction bases unmatched: 4. The full variable domain, rest sourced from reference TRBV2 and TRBJ2-1, is EPEVTQTPSHQVTQMGQEVILRCVPISNHLYFYWYRQILGQKVEFLVSFYNNEISEKSEIFDDQFSVERPDGSNFTLKIRSTKLEDSAMYFCASSVSGSQQFFGPGTRLTVL.